The 24 T cell receptor beta chains below all came from one sample that was sequenced in a study of chemoradiotherapy in HPV16-positive cancers. The table came from immunoSEQ multiplex PCR; TCRdb's copy has only in-frame clones and leaves some out. The sample records more than 15,000 clones, roughly three quarters being singletons. Sampling was performed from a patient who underwent chemoradiotherapy. Receptors were obtained from a human donor with HPV-associated anogenital cancer.

The V gene is TRBV4-1, the J gene TRBJ2-7; a weak D match, TRBD1 (6 bases). Per the germline V gene, CDR1 is MGHRA and CDR2 is YSYEKL. V lost 2 bases and J lost 3, with 17 bases in between. This CDR3 region has 16 residues. The CDR3 spells CASSQSRGGQGYEQYF. CDR3 DNA: TGCGCCAGCAGCCAATCCCGAGGGGGTCAAGGCTACGAGCAGTACTTC.

This rearrangement joins TRBV28 to TRBJ1-2, with D possibly TRBD1 on 5 matching bases. The germline gives CDR1 MDHEN, CDR2 SYDVKM. The V end lost 4 bases, the J end lost 4 bases, and 13 bases lay between the germline ends. The CDR3 length is 14 residues. Written as DNA, the CDR3 is TGTGCCAGCAGTTCTGGGGGGGGATTCTATGGCTACACCTTC. The encoded protein is CASSSGGGFYGYTF.

This clone was counted between two and nine times. The genes are TRBV19 and TRBJ2-7, with D possibly matching TRBD2 (6 bases). The V end was cut by 9 bases, the J end by 0 bases, with 27 bases between. This CDR3 has 18 residues. The germline CDR1 and CDR2 sequences are LNHDA and SQIVND (reference sequence). The CDR3 loop reads CASKFLHSSAAVSYEQYF. CDR3 nucleotides: TGTGCCAGCAAATTCCTCCACTCTAGCGCAGCTGTCTCCTACGAGCAGTACTTC.

The V and J genes are TRBV28 and TRBJ2-3, with 14 positions matching TRBD2. J lost 6 bases, V lost 5 bases, and 7 bases had no gene match. Germline CDR1 MDHEN, CDR2 SYDVKM. The CDR3 runs 16 residues. CDR3 sequence: CASSLAGLAGADTQYF. DNA for the CDR3: TGTGCCAGCAGTCTCGCGGGACTAGCGGGGGCGGATACGCAGTATTTT.

This clone was seen only a few times. The genes are TRBV28 and TRBJ2-7; D may be TRBD1 (6 bases). The ends were cut back, 8 bases at V and 4 bases at J, with 15 bases in the middle. The germline V gene has CDR1 MDHEN and CDR2 SYDVKM. The CDR3 is made up of 13 amino acids. The CDR3 protein is CASAQQGNYEQYF. The CDR3 DNA reads as TGTGCCAGCGCCCAACAGGGAAATTACGAGCAGTACTTC.

The chain couples TRBV12-5 to TRBJ1-2; no reliable D call. The CDR3 totals 13 residues. Germline V lookup: CDR1 LGHNT, CDR2 FRNRAP. Trimming cost V 1 base and J 4 bases, with 7 bases left between them. CDR3 bases: TGTGCTAGTGGTTTGGACTGGGGCTATGGCTACACCTTC. Protein product: CASGLDWGYGYTF.

This sequence joins TRBV11-3 and TRBJ2-2; D perhaps matches TRBD1 (6 bases). Trimming removed 5 bases at V and 4 bases at J, with 11 bases between. CDR3 size: 14 residues. CDR1 and CDR2 from the germline V gene are SGHNT and YENEEA. In DNA form, the CDR3 reads TGTGCCAGCAGCCCAGGACAGTCCACCGGGGAGCTGTTTTTT. Amino acid sequence: CASSPGQSTGELFF.

There are a few counts of this clone. V is TRBV4-1 and J is TRBJ1-5; D gene uncertain. Germline V gene lookup returns CDR1 MGHRA and CDR2 YSYEKL. Trimming stripped 0 bases from V and 3 bases from J, with 9 bases between. CDR3 length: 15 residues. CDR3 amino acids: CASSQDRHFNQPQHF. The DNA of the CDR3 is TGCGCCAGCAGCCAAGATCGGCACTTCAATCAGCCCCAGCATTTT.

This clone was found a few times. The chain links TRBV19 to TRBJ1-2; D is ambiguous. Germline loops: CDR1 LNHDA, CDR2 SQIVND (reference sequence). The V and J ends lost 3 bases and 5 bases respectively, with 7 bases between them. This CDR3 spans 12 amino acids. The DNA for the CDR3 is TGTGCCAGTAGTATGTGGACTTATGGCTACACCTTC. This gives the protein CASSMWTYGYTF. The whole variable domain, filled in from reference TRBV19 and TRBJ1-2, reads DGGITQSPKYLFRKEGQNVTLSCEQNLNHDAMYWYRQDPGQGLRLIYYSQIVNDFQKGDIAEGYSVSREKKESFPLTVTSAQKNPTAFYLCASSMWTYGYTFGSGTRLTVV.

J is TRBJ2-1 and V is TRBV4-2; D is perhaps TRBD2 (6 bases). The CDR3 loop spans 18 amino acids. V was shortened by 1 base and J by 0 bases, with 16 bases between the two germline ends. The germline CDR1 and CDR2 sequences are LGHNA and YNFKEQ. The CDR3 DNA is TGTGCCAGCAGCCAAGTCGGTAGCGGCGCGAGCTCCTACAATGAGCAGTTCTTC. It encodes CASSQVGSGASSYNEQFF.

The chain employs TRBV7-9 and TRBJ2-7; 8 bases map to TRBD1. CDR1 is SEHNR, CDR2 FQNEAQ, per germline (reference sequence). Trimming removed 3 bases from V and 2 bases from J; junction bases left unmatched: 6. This CDR3 spans 15 amino acids. The CDR3 DNA reads TGTGCCAGCAGCTTCGGACAGGGACCGACCTACGAGCAGTACTTC. It yields the protein CASSFGQGPTYEQYF.

The genes are TRBV9 and TRBJ1-2; TRBD1 might be the D (6 bases). Germline V lookup: CDR1 SGDLS, CDR2 YYNGEE. CDR3 length: 14 amino acids. V lost 2 bases, J lost 4 bases, and 12 bases lay in between. In DNA, the CDR3 is TGTGCCAGCAGCGTGGACAGAAGAGGCTATGGCTACACCTTC. Translated: CASSVDRRGYGYTF.

This chain connects TRBV2 to TRBJ1-5; D not certain. Germline V CDR1 and CDR2: SNHLY, FYNNEI. The CDR3 consists of 12 residues. The V gene lost 6 bases and the J gene lost 1 base, with 4 bases spanning the gap. The CDR3: CASRLSNQPQHF. The DNA of the CDR3 is TGTGCCAGCAGGCTCAGCAATCAGCCCCAGCATTTT.

This clone was seen only once. The chain carries TRBV7-9 and TRBJ1-1; D is perhaps TRBD1 (5 bases). Trimming removed 3 bases from V and 7 bases from J, with 12 bases in between. Germline loops: CDR1 SEHNR, CDR2 FQNEAQ (reference sequence). This CDR3 is 13 amino acids long. The CDR3 nucleotides read TGTGCCAGCAGCTTCGAGGGGTCGGTTGAAGCTTTCTTT. Its translation: CASSFEGSVEAFF.

The genes are TRBV11-3 and TRBJ1-1; D not resolved. CDR1 SGHNT and CDR2 YENEEA come from the germline V gene. The V and J ends lost 5 bases and 6 bases respectively, with 13 bases between them. The CDR3 runs to 13 residues. The CDR3 nucleotides are TGTGCCAGCAGCGCAGAGGCCCGAGCTGAAGCTTTCTTT. Amino acid sequence: CASSAEARAEAFF. The full variable domain, in which reference TRBV11-3 and TRBJ1-1 provide the parts outside the CDR3, is EAGVVQSPRYKIIEKKQPVAFWCNPISGHNTLYWYLQNLGQGPELLIRYENEEAVDDSQLPKDRFSAERLKGVDSTLKIQPAELGDSAVYLCASSAEARAEAFFGQGTRLTVV.

CDR3 residues: CASSLTRDRVYEQYF. The CDR3 coding sequence is TGCGCCAGCAGCTTGACCCGGGACAGAGTCTACGAGCAGTACTTC. The chain employs TRBV5-1 and TRBJ2-7; 7 nucleotides align to TRBD1. With 1 base clipped from V and 3 bases from J, the junction kept 7 bases outside the gene matches. The CDR3 extends over 15 amino acids. Germline values: CDR1 SGHRS, CDR2 YFSETQ.

The chain employs TRBV4-2 and TRBJ1-4; D may be TRBD1 (5 bases). Germline CDR1 LGHNA, CDR2 YNFKEQ. The ends were cut back, 0 bases at V and 8 bases at J, with 13 bases in the middle. The CDR3 consists of 15 residues. In DNA form, the CDR3 reads TGTGCCAGCAGCCAAGATTCGAGGGGCAGGGAAAAACTGTTTTTT. Protein product: CASSQDSRGREKLFF.

The gene calls are TRBV6-6 and TRBJ1-1; 7 positions agree with TRBD1. The germline V gene has CDR1 MNHNY and CDR2 SVGAGI (reference sequence). The V and J ends lost 7 bases and 7 bases, in that order; junction bases with no gene match: 9. This CDR3 has 13 residues. This CDR3 reads CASTLDRVNEAFF. The CDR3 nucleotides read TGTGCCAGCACCCTAGACAGGGTAAATGAAGCTTTCTTT.

V usage is TRBV19 and J usage is TRBJ1-6; weak D call: TRBD1 (6 bases). This CDR3 is 13 amino acids long. The germline V gene has CDR1 LNHDA and CDR2 SQIVND (reference sequence). The ends were cut back, 5 bases at V and 8 bases at J, with 10 bases in the middle. CDR3 sequence (DNA): TGTGCCAGTAGTGGGGACACCGATTCACCCCTCCACTTT. Amino acid sequence: CASSGDTDSPLHF.

This sequence joins TRBV7-2 and TRBJ1-2; 7 nucleotides line up with TRBD1. The CDR3 is made up of 15 amino acids. V lost 5 bases and J lost 0; bases outside the gene matches: 6. Germline V gene lookup returns CDR1 SGHTA and CDR2 FQGNSA. The DNA for the CDR3 is TGTGCCAGCAGCCTAGGACAGGCGCCTAACTATGGCTACACCTTC. This translates into CASSLGQAPNYGYTF.

The CDR3 sequence is CASSQDWAGANYGYTF. CDR3 coding DNA: TGCGCCAGCAGCCAAGATTGGGCAGGGGCTAACTATGGCTACACCTTC. The gene calls are TRBV4-3 and TRBJ1-2; a possible D gene is TRBD1 (6 bases). This CDR3 region has 16 residues. Trimming left V 0 bases short and J 0 bases short, with 11 bases between. CDR1 and CDR2 (germline): LGHNA, YSLEER.

The chain is built from TRBV7-2 and TRBJ2-2; 7 bases are shared with TRBD1. This CDR3 spans 18 amino acids. Germline CDR1 is SGHTA and CDR2 is FQGNSA. V shed 5 bases and J 7 bases; nucleotides not matched to a gene: 19. The CDR3 DNA reads TGTGCCAGCAGCAAATCGTCCGCACAGGGGAGAAGTGGCGGGGAGCTGTTTTTT. Its translation is CASSKSSAQGRSGGELFF.

The table lists this clone with a few counts. The V call is TRBV29-1, the J call TRBJ1-3, with D perhaps TRBD1 (5 bases). V was cut by 7 bases and J by 4 bases, with 11 bases left in between. The CDR3 is made up of 12 amino acids. Germline CDR1 and CDR2: SQVTM and ANQGSEA. The CDR3 coding sequence is TGCAGCGCCGGGGGTAGGGGAAACACCATATATTTT. Its translation: CSAGGRGNTIYF.

The genes are TRBV7-8 and TRBJ1-3; D might be TRBD1 (6 bases). Trimming left V 4 bases short and J 4 bases short, with 8 bases between. The CDR3 contains 13 residues. CDR1 is SGHVS and CDR2 is FQNEAQ in the germline V gene. The CDR3 DNA reads as TGTGCCAGCAGCTCGGGGACAGGAAACACCATATATTTT. Its protein product is CASSSGTGNTIYF. The entire variable domain, with the rest obtained from reference TRBV7-8 and TRBJ1-3, is as follows: GAGVSQSPRYKVAKRGQDVALRCDPISGHVSLFWYQQALGQGPEFLTYFQNEAQLDKSGLPSDRFFAERPEGSVSTLKIQRTQQEDSAVYLCASSSGTGNTIYFGEGSWLTVV.